This T cell receptor beta chain was documented in a study of T cells in Graves' hyperthyroidism and ophthalmopathy. In its sample, this clonotype was seen once. RNA transcripts provided the source from which TCR beta CDR3 regions were amplified. Using the HTBI primer set, a first-round RT-PCR was run on the TCR CDR3. TCRdb re-called the multiplex PCR reads with MiXCR, one entry per CDR3 protein. The sample includes roughly 580,000 distinct CDR3 sequences, 11% to 15% of them seen just once. Input material: blood. This TCR was sampled from a woman aged 25 to 39 with Graves' hyperthyroidism that later progressed to Graves' ophthalmopathy.

The CDR3 DNA reads TGCGCCAGCAGCCAAGCGGGGGTGAGCGAGCAGTACTTC. Its translation is CASSQAGVSEQYF. The chain links TRBV4-1 to TRBJ2-7, with D possibly TRBD2 on 6 matching bases. With 1 base removed from V and 6 bases from J, the gap between germline ends came to 10 bases. CDR3 size: 13 residues. Per germline, CDR1 MGHRA and CDR2 YSYEKL.